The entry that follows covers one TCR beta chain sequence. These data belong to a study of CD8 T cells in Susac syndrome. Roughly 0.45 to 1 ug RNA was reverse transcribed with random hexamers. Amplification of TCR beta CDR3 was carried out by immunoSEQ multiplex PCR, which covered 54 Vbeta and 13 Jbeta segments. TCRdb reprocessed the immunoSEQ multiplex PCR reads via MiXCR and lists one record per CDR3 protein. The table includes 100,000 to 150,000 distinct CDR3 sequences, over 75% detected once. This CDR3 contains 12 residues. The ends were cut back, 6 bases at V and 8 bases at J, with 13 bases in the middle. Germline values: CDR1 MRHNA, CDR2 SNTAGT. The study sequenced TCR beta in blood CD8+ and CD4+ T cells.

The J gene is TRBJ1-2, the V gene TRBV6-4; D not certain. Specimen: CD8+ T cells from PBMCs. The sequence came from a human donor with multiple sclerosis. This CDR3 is CASRDHSLGYTF. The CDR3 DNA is TGTGCCAGCAGGGACCACTCTTTAGGCTACACCTTC.